This is a list of T cell receptor beta chains from one sample in a study of identical twins. TCRdb passed the 5' RACE reads through MiXCR, listing each CDR3 protein once. Among roughly 690,000 distinct CDR3 sequences, 6% to 6.5% were seen once, and the ten largest hold 1.5% to 2%. Sequencing used naive T cells sorted from blood. The receptors stem from a young man in good health. Each CDR3 is given with its conserved first and last residue. D genes are given only for firm matches. Where a row states a size, it is once, few, many or the class of an expanded clone; other rows omit it.

d_call	j_call	clone_size	v_call	cdr3_aa
.	TRBJ2-5	many	TRBV20-1	CSKRTQETQYF
TRBD1	TRBJ1-5	many	TRBV9	CASSAGQGQYSNQPQHF
TRBD2	TRBJ2-7	many	TRBV11-2	CASSAGSFELAASYEQYF
TRBD1	TRBJ1-1	.	TRBV12-3/TRBV12-4	CASSPTGQTMNTEAFF
.	TRBJ2-5	.	TRBV18	CASSPPEGLETQYF
.	TRBJ2-1	many	TRBV7-8	CASSLAVGTLDEQFF
.	TRBJ2-3	many	TRBV27	CASRSADTDTQYF
TRBD2	TRBJ2-1	.	TRBV7-2	CASSESLAGGPYNEQFF
.	TRBJ2-3	many	TRBV6-4	CASSEVGTDTQYF
.	TRBJ2-1	.	TRBV20-1	CSARIRLGEQFF
.	TRBJ2-2	many	TRBV12-3/TRBV12-4	CASSPIPGELFF
TRBD2	TRBJ2-1	.	TRBV18	CASSPPTSGNSYNEQFF
TRBD2	TRBJ2-5	few	TRBV7-9	CASSLATSSQETQYF
.	TRBJ2-1	many	TRBV29-1	CSVEGHPSAYNEQFF
TRBD1	TRBJ1-1	few	TRBV5-1	CASGTGRTEAFF